This passage covers 27 T cell receptor beta chains from one sample sequenced in a study of cytomegalovirus exposure and HLA in healthy donors (dated by TCRdb to about 2017). Libraries were made using the immunoSEQ multiplex PCR assay. For the multiplex PCR, a mixture combining 60 forward primers for TCR Vbeta segments and 13 reverse primers for TCR Jbeta segments was used. In its TCRdb copy, this immuneACCESS table keeps in-frame sequences only and misses some clones. Where compared with another copy, unresolved V genes explain less than half of these, and the others have no known cause. This sample holds some 190,000 clones; 76% were observed only once. Of the sample, 1.5% to 2% is held by the ten largest clones. Sample: PBMCs. These receptor sequences come from a man between 18 and 29 years old in good health and CMV-seronegative.

The rearrangement joins TRBV30 to TRBJ2-4, with TRBD2 identical over 7 bases. Germline CDR1 and CDR2: GTSNPN and SVGIG (reference sequence). Germline trimming cut 2 bases from V and 0 bases from J; bases unmatched to any gene: 4. CDR3 length equals 15 residues. The CDR3 here is CAWSSRGVAKNIQYF. As DNA, the CDR3 is TGTGCCTGGAGTTCCCGGGGGGTAGCCAAAAACATTCAGTACTTC.

The chain couples TRBV9 to TRBJ2-1; 11 bases agree with TRBD2. The V gene's germline CDR1 is SGDLS and CDR2 YYNGEE. This CDR3 is built from 16 residues. The V and J ends lost 3 bases and 7 bases, in that order; junction bases with no gene match: 9. CDR3 bases: TGTGCCAGCAGCGATCCAACCGGGACTAGCGGTAATGAGCAGTTCTTC. Amino acids: CASSDPTGTSGNEQFF.

The V gene is TRBV19, the J gene TRBJ2-5; 7 bases align to TRBD2. With 3 bases clipped from V and 5 bases from J, the junction kept 12 bases outside the gene matches. Looked up from germline, CDR1 is LNHDA and CDR2 is SQIVND (reference sequence). The CDR3 totals 16 residues. CDR3 protein: CASSMVGLMTGETQYF. Here the CDR3 DNA reads TGTGCCAGTAGTATGGTGGGACTAATGACCGGGGAGACCCAGTACTTC.

J is TRBJ2-7 and V is TRBV6-5, with a tentative D call TRBD1 (6 bases). The CDR3 extends over 14 amino acids. The germline CDR1 and CDR2 sequences are MNHEY and SVGAGI. The V gene lost 4 bases and the J gene lost 4 bases, with 14 bases spanning the gap. CDR3 sequence (DNA): TGTGCCAGCAGTTCTGGGGGCATTTTTTACGAGCAGTACTTC. It encodes CASSSGGIFYEQYF.

The chain joins TRBV5-1 to TRBJ1-3; tentative D call: TRBD1 (6 bases). CDR1 is SGHRS and CDR2 is YFSETQ in the germline V gene. The CDR3 consists of 15 residues. V lost 4 bases, J lost 7 bases, and 18 bases lay in between. CDR3 sequence: CASSPRQGSGNTIYF. CDR3 sequence (DNA): TGCGCCAGCAGCCCTCGTCAGGGGTCCGGGAACACCATATATTTT.

The chain employs TRBV9 and TRBJ1-2; D unclear. Germline V gives CDR1 SGDLS, CDR2 YYNGEE. The V end was cut by 4 bases, the J end by 2 bases, with 12 bases between. This CDR3 has 14 amino acids. In DNA form, the CDR3 reads TGTGCCAGCAGCCCCATCAACAGCAACTATGGCTACACCTTC. It translates to CASSPINSNYGYTF.

The chain recombines TRBV4-1 with TRBJ1-1; D call uncertain. The CDR3 covers 13 residues. The V end was cut by 3 bases, the J end by 1 base, with 6 bases between. Germline CDR1 reads MGHRA; CDR2 reads YSYEKL. For the CDR3, the DNA is TGCGCCAGCAGCCAGAATAGGAACACTGAAGCTTTCTTT. This codes for CASSQNRNTEAFF.

The chain employs TRBV9 and TRBJ1-2; D possibly corresponds to TRBD1 (5 bases). V lost 0 bases to trimming and J lost 4 bases, with 10 bases between them. The CDR3 spans 14 residues. CDR1 SGDLS and CDR2 YYNGEE come from the germline V gene. CDR3: CASSVAAQGYGYTF. The CDR3 DNA sequence: TGTGCCAGCAGCGTAGCGGCTCAGGGCTATGGCTACACCTTC.

The rearrangement links TRBV7-9 to TRBJ2-3, with 7 bases lining up with TRBD2. The V gene end was trimmed by 10 bases and the J gene end by 8 bases; junction bases not matched to a gene: 9. Germline CDR1 SEHNR, CDR2 FQNEAQ (reference sequence). The CDR3 covers 12 residues. CDR3 in DNA: TGTGCCAACTTAGCGGTAGCGGGTACGCAGTATTTT. Amino acids: CANLAVAGTQYF.

V is TRBV28 and J is TRBJ1-2, with D unclear. Germline loops: CDR1 MDHEN, CDR2 SYDVKM. This CDR3 contains 14 residues. V gave up 6 bases and J gave up 4 bases, with 15 bases separating them. The chain's CDR3 is CASSSGVRGYGYTF. The CDR3, as DNA: TGTGCCAGCAGCTCGGGTGTTCGAGGCTATGGCTACACCTTC.

The rearrangement links TRBV11-2 to TRBJ2-7; 7 nucleotides line up with TRBD2. The CDR3 loop spans 18 amino acids. Germline lookup yields CDR1 SGHAT and CDR2 FQNNGV. V dropped 1 base and J dropped 0; count of bases not matched to a gene: 12. The CDR3 coding sequence is TGTGCCAGCAGCTTAGCTGCCCCTTTTCTAGCGGCCTCCTACGAGCAGTACTTC. Translation gives CASSLAAPFLAASYEQYF.

This clone came up a few times. The V call is TRBV6-4, the J call TRBJ2-3; weak D call: TRBD2 (6 bases). With 4 bases removed from V and 2 bases from J, the gap between germline ends came to 10 bases. The CDR3 runs to 14 residues. Germline CDR1 and CDR2: MRHNA and SNTAGT. Here the CDR3 DNA reads TGTGCCAGCAGTGCGGGACTCCCCACAGATACGCAGTATTTT. Protein sequence: CASSAGLPTDTQYF.

The rearrangement links TRBV25-1 to TRBJ2-7, with a possible D match to TRBD1 (6 bases). The CDR3 covers 11 residues. The germline gives CDR1 MGHDK, CDR2 SYGVNS. Trimming removed 10 bases at V and 4 bases at J, with 11 bases between. The DNA for the CDR3 is TGTGCCACCTCCCAGGGGTACGAGCAGTACTTC. Residues: CATSQGYEQYF.

This clone has only a few counts. V and J are TRBV10-3 and TRBJ2-3; D is uncertain. V was pared by 6 bases and J by 3 bases, with 4 bases between. Germline loops: CDR1 ENHRY, CDR2 SYGVKD. The CDR3 is made up of 11 amino acids. Written as DNA, the CDR3 is TGTGCCATCAGCAGTACAGATACGCAGTATTTT. Residues: CAISSTDTQYF.

The chain has TRBV5-1 and TRBJ2-7; D is unclear. This CDR3 contains 13 residues. Trimming shortened V by 3 bases and J by 4 bases, and 11 bases separated the two germline ends. In germline, CDR1 is SGHRS, CDR2 YFSETQ. CDR3 DNA sequence: TGCGCCAGCAGCTCGACAATAGGATACGAGCAGTACTTC. Its protein is CASSSTIGYEQYF.

This chain joins TRBV2 and TRBJ2-1; 8 bases are shared with TRBD1. V shed 3 bases and J 0 bases; nucleotides not matched to a gene: 4. From germline, CDR1 is SNHLY and CDR2 FYNNEI. The CDR3 loop spans 16 amino acids. CDR3 region: CASSDQGATSYNEQFF. CDR3 nucleotide sequence: TGTGCCAGCAGTGATCAGGGGGCTACCTCCTACAATGAGCAGTTCTTC.

This chain joins TRBV11-2 and TRBJ2-1; 8 nucleotides line up with TRBD2. V was pared by 0 bases and J by 4 bases, with 11 bases of the junction left unmatched. Germline loops: CDR1 SGHAT, CDR2 FQNNGV. CDR3 length: 18 amino acids. As DNA, the CDR3 is TGTGCCAGCAGCTTAGATCGAGTCGGGGGGGCCAGATACAATGAGCAGTTCTTC. Protein sequence: CASSLDRVGGARYNEQFF. The full variable domain, its missing parts supplied by reference TRBV11-2 and TRBJ2-1, is EAGVAQSPRYKIIEKRQSVAFWCNPISGHATLYWYQQILGQGPKLLIQFQNNGVVDDSQLPKDRFSAERLKGVDSTLKIQPAKLEDSAVYLCASSLDRVGGARYNEQFFGPGTRLTVL.

The rearrangement links TRBV7-2 to TRBJ2-7; 8 nucleotides line up with TRBD1. The CDR3 extends over 13 amino acids. V was pared by 5 bases and J by 4 bases, with 4 bases of the junction left unmatched. CDR1 is SGHTA and CDR2 is FQGNSA in the germline V gene. The CDR3 bases are TGTGCCAGCAGCCTAAGGACAGGGTACGAGCAGTACTTC. Its protein product is CASSLRTGYEQYF.

The chain combines TRBV5-1 with TRBJ2-5; 9 bases line up with TRBD1. The V segment lost 3 bases and the J segment 4 bases; nucleotides outside the gene matches: 7. CDR1 and CDR2 (germline): SGHRS, YFSETQ. The CDR3 totals 15 residues. The CDR3 region is CASSSQRQGGETQYF. CDR3 bases: TGCGCCAGCAGCTCCCAGCGACAGGGGGGAGAGACCCAGTACTTC.

This clone was counted only a few times. The DNA of the CDR3 is TGTGCCAGCAGCGGCGGGACGGAGTTAAATCAGCCCCAGCATTTT. Amino acids: CASSGGTELNQPQHF. The chain uses TRBV5-5 and TRBJ1-5; possibly TRBD1 for D (5 bases). The length of the CDR3 is 15 residues. With 4 bases removed from V and 4 bases from J, the gap between germline ends came to 15 bases. From germline, CDR1 is SGHKS and CDR2 YYEKEE (reference sequence).

The genes are TRBV2 and TRBJ1-3; D gene uncertain. Trimming took off 8 bases at V and 0 bases at J, with 11 bases between the two ends. The CDR3 is made up of 14 amino acids. In germline, CDR1 is SNHLY, CDR2 FYNNEI. The DNA of the CDR3 is TGTGCCAGCCTGCGCGGCATCTCTGGAAACACCATATATTTT. It translates to CASLRGISGNTIYF.

This chain joins TRBV5-1 and TRBJ2-3; 9 bases fit TRBD2. The germline V gene has CDR1 SGHRS and CDR2 YFSETQ. This CDR3 comprises 16 residues. V shed 4 bases and J 5 bases; nucleotides not matched to a gene: 11. This CDR3 is CASSPLWREGLDTQYF. DNA for the CDR3: TGCGCCAGCAGCCCCCTTTGGCGGGAGGGTTTAGATACGCAGTATTTT.

This chain links TRBV28 with TRBJ1-2, with a tentative D call TRBD1 (5 bases). The germline V gene has CDR1 MDHEN and CDR2 SYDVKM. The germline V and J ends were trimmed by 3 bases and 4 bases, with 12 bases remaining between them. The CDR3 runs 14 residues. The CDR3: CASSFERGFYGYTF. Here the CDR3 DNA reads TGTGCCAGCAGTTTCGAGCGGGGGTTCTATGGCTACACCTTC.

The chain is built from TRBV2 and TRBJ2-3, with D perhaps matching TRBD2 (7 bases). The V end lost 11 bases, the J end lost 0 bases, and 18 bases lay between the germline ends. Germline V gene data show CDR1 as SNHLY and CDR2 as FYNNEI. This CDR3 has 15 residues. DNA for the CDR3: TGTGCCTGTCGAGGGGCGGGGGCTAGCACAGATACGCAGTATTTT. Protein sequence: CACRGAGASTDTQYF.

This clone was picked up a small number of times. The chain combines TRBV20-1 with TRBJ1-1; tentatively, D is TRBD1 (6 bases). The CDR3 spans 11 residues. From germline, CDR1 is DFQATT and CDR2 SNEGSKA (reference sequence). V dropped 3 bases and J dropped 8 bases, with 10 bases sitting between them. This CDR3 reads CSARDSSEAFF. The CDR3 nucleotides are TGCAGTGCTAGGGACAGCAGCGAAGCTTTCTTT.

DNA of the CDR3: TGTGCCAGCAGCTTGGCGGGACAGGGGAACTATGGCTACACCTTC. This sequence encodes CASSLAGQGNYGYTF. The chain joins TRBV5-5 to TRBJ1-2; TRBD1 agrees at 10 bases. The ends lost 0 bases at V and 2 bases at J; junction bases unmatched: 1. The CDR3 is 15 residues long. Per germline, CDR1 SGHKS and CDR2 YYEKEE (reference sequence).

This rearrangement joins TRBV7-8 to TRBJ1-4; D unresolved. The CDR3 loop spans 14 amino acids. The V gene lost 5 bases and the J gene lost 5 bases, with 12 bases spanning the gap. From germline, CDR1 is SGHVS and CDR2 FQNEAQ. The CDR3 region has the DNA TGTGCCAGCAGCCTCAGTCCCGGGAATGAAAAACTGTTTTTT. Translated, it gives CASSLSPGNEKLFF.